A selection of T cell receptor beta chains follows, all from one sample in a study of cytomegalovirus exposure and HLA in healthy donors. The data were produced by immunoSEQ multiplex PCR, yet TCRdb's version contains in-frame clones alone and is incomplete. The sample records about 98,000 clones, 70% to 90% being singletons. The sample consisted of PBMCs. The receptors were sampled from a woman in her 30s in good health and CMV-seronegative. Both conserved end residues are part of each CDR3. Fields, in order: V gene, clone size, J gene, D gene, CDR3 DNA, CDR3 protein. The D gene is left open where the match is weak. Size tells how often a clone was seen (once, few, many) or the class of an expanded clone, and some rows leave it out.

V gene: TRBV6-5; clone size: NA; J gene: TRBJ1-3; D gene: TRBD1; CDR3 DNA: TGTGCCAGCAGCCGAGGGACAGGGACCCCGAACACCATATATTTT; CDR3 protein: CASSRGTGTPNTIYF
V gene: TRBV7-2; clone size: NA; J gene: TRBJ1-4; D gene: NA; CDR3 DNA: TGTGCCAGCAGCCAATCTAGTCAAGAAAAACTGTTTTTT; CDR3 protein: CASSQSSQEKLFF
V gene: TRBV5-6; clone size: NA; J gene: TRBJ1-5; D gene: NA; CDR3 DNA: TGTGCCAGCACCTCGGGAATCAGCAATCAGCCCCAGCATTTT; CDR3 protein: CASTSGISNQPQHF
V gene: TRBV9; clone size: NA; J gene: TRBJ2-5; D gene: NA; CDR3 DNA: TGTGCCAGCAGCGTTCAGGGACTAGAGACCCAGTACTTC; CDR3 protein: CASSVQGLETQYF
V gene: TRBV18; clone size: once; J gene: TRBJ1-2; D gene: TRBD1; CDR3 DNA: TGTGCCAGCTCACCAGGGGACAGGCCATATGGCTACACCTTC; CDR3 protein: CASSPGDRPYGYTF
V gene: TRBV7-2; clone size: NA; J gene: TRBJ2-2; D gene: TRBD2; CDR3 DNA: TGTGCCAGCAGCTTAGATAGCGGTTCGGGAGGCGGGGAGCTGTTTTTT; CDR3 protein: CASSLDSGSGGGELFF
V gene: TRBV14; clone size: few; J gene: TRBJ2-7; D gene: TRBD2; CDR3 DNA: TGTGCCAGCAGCCAAGATGGGAGAGCGGGAGGGCACGAGCAGTACTTC; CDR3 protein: CASSQDGRAGGHEQYF
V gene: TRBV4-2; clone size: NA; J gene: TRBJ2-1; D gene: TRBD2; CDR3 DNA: TGTGCCAGCAGCCACACATTAGGACTAGCGGGATTGGATGAGCAGTTCTTC; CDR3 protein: CASSHTLGLAGLDEQFF
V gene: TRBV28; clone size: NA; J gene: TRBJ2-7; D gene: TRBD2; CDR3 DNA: TGTGCCAGCAGTCCGGGACTAGCGAGGAGAGGGGACGAGCAGTACTTC; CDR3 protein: CASSPGLARRGDEQYF
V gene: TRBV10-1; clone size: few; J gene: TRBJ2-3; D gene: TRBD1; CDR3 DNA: TGCGCCAGCAGTGAGTCTGGGACAGGGTTCGCAGATACGCAGTATTTT; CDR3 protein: CASSESGTGFADTQYF
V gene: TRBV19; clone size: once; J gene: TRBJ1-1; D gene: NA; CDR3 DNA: TGTGCCAGTACTCGGGGGGTAAGAAGCACTGAAGCTTTCTTT; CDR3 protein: CASTRGVRSTEAFF
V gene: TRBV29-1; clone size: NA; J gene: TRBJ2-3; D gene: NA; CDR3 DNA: TGCAGCGTTGACGGGGAGTTAACAGATACGCAGTATTTT; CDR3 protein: CSVDGELTDTQYF
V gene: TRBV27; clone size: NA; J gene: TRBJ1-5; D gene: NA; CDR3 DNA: TGTGCCAGCAGCCCTTGGGGGGGCTCTCAGCCCCAGCATTTT; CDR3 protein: CASSPWGGSQPQHF
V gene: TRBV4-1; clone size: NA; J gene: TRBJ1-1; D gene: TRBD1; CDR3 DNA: TGCGCCAGCAGCCAAGAGTCGACAGGGGGAACTGAAGCTTTCTTT; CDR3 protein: CASSQESTGGTEAFF
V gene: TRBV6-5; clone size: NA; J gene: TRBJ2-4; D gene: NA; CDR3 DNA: TGTGCCAGCAGTACACAGGGAACCAAAAACATTCAGTACTTC; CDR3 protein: CASSTQGTKNIQYF
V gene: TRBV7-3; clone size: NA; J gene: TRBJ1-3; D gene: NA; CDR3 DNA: TGTGCCAGCAGCTTAGGGGGGGTCGATTATGGAAACACCATATATTTT; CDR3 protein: CASSLGGVDYGNTIYF
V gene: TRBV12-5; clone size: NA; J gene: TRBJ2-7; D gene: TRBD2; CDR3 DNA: TGTGCTAGTGGCCCCCCCTCCGGGACTAGCGGGGTATACGAGCAGTACTTC; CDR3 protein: CASGPPSGTSGVYEQYF
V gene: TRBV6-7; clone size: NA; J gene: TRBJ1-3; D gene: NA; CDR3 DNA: TGTGCCAGCAGTTACGGCAGGGGAAGTAACACCATATATTTT; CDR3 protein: CASSYGRGSNTIYF
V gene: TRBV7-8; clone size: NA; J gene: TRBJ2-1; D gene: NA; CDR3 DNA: TGTGCCAGCAGCTTAGGACAGAATGTCCCTGAGCAGTTCTTC; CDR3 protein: CASSLGQNVPEQFF
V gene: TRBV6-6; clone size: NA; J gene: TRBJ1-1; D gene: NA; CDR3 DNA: TGTGCCAGCAGTTTGGCGGCGCGGGGGGCTTTCTTT; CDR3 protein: CASSLAARGAFF
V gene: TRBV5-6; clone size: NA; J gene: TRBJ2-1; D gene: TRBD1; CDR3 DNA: TGTGCCAGCAGCCTGCCGGGACAGGGAAATGAGCAGTTCTTC; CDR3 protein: CASSLPGQGNEQFF
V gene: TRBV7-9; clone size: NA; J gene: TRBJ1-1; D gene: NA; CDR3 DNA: TGTGCCAGCAGCTTAGGAGAGCACTACACTGAAGCTTTCTTT; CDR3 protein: CASSLGEHYTEAFF
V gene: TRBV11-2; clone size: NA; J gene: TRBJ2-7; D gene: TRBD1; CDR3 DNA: TGTGCCAGCAGCTTAACGGACAGGGGCCCCGGCGAGCAGTACTTC; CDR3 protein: CASSLTDRGPGEQYF
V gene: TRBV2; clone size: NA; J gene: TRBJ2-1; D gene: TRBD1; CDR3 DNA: TGTGCCAGCGTGGGACAGGGTAACAGTGAGCAGTTCTTC; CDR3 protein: CASVGQGNSEQFF
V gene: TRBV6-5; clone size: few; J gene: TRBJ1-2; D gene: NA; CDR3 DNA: TGTGCCAGCAGTTACGGGAGAGCTAACTATGGCTACACCTTC; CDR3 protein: CASSYGRANYGYTF
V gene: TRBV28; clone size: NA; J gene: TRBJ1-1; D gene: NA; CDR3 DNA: TGTGCCAGCAGTTTTAGGGGCGAGAACACTGAAGCTTTCTTT; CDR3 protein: CASSFRGENTEAFF
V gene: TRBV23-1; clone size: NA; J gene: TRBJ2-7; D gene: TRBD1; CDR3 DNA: TGCGCCAGCAGTCATTCGGGACAGGGAACCTACGAGCAGTACTTC; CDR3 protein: CASSHSGQGTYEQYF
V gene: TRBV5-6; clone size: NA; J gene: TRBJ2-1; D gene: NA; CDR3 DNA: TGTGCCAGCAGCCTCCCGGTCTCTAGCTCCTACAATGAGCAGTTCTTC; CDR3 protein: CASSLPVSSSYNEQFF
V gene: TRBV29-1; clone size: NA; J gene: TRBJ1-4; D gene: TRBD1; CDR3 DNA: TGCAGCGTTGCCGGACAGGGGGATGAAAAACTGTTTTTT; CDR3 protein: CSVAGQGDEKLFF
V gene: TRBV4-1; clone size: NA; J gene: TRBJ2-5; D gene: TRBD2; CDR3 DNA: TGCGCCAGCAGCCAAGCCGGACTAGCGGGGAATTACGAGACCCAGTACTTC; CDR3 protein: CASSQAGLAGNYETQYF
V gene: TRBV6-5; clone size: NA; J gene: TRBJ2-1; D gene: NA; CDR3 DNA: TGTGCCAGCAGTTATTCTAGGGGCTACTCCGAGCAGTTCTTC; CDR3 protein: CASSYSRGYSEQFF
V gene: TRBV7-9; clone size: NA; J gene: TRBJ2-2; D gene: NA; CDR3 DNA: TGTGCCAGCATCCTAGGATCACCCAGGGGAGCCGGGGAGCTGTTTTTT; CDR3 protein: CASILGSPRGAGELFF
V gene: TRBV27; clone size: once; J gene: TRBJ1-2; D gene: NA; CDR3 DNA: TGTGCCAGCAGTTTAAACGGGGGTAGGGGCTACACCTTC; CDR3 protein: CASSLNGGRGYTF
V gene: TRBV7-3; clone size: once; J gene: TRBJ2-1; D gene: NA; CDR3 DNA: TGTGCCAGCAGCTTTAGTCGGGAGAATGAGCAGTTCTTC; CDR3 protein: CASSFSRENEQFF
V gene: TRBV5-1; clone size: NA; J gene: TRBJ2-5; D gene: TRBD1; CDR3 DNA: TGCGCCAGCAGCCCGGGGACAGCCCAAGAGACCCAGTACTTC; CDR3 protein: CASSPGTAQETQYF
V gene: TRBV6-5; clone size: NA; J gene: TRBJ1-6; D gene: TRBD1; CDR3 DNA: TGTGCCAGCAGTTACGGCGACAGGGAGTATAATTCACCCCTCCACTTT; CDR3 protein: CASSYGDREYNSPLHF
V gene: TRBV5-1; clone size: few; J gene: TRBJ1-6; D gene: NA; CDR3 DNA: TGCGCCAGCAGCTTGACAGCCGGCTCACCCCTCCACTTT; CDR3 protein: CASSLTAGSPLHF
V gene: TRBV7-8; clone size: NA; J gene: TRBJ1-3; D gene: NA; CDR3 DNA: TGTGCCAGCAGCTTGGGGGGGAATAACGCTGGAAACACCATATATTTT; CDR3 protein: CASSLGGNNAGNTIYF
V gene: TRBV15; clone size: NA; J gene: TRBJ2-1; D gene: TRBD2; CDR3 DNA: TGTGCCACCAGCGGGCTAGCGGGAGCTTTCAATGAGCAGTTCTTC; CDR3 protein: CATSGLAGAFNEQFF
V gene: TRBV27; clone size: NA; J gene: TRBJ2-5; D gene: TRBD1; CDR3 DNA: TGTGCCAGCAGTCGCTTGGACAGGATACAAGAGACCCAGTACTTC; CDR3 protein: CASSRLDRIQETQYF
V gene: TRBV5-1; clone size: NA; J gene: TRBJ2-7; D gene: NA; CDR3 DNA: TGCGCCAGCAGCTTGGGCACAGGGCCCTGGGAGCAGTACTTC; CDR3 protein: CASSLGTGPWEQYF
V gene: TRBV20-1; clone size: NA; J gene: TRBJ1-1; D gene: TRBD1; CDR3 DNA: TGCAGTGCCGGGACAGTCACTGAAGCTTTCTTT; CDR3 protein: CSAGTVTEAFF
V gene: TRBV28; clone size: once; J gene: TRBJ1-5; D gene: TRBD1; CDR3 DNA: TGTGCCAGCCTTACAGGGGTTCAGCCCCAGCATTTT; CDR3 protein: CASLTGVQPQHF
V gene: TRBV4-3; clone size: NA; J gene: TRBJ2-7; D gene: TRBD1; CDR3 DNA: TGCGCCAGCAGCCAAGGGGCACAGGGGAATTCCGAGCAGTACTTC; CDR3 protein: CASSQGAQGNSEQYF
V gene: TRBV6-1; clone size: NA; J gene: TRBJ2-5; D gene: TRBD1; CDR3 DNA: TGTGCCAGCAGTGTAGGGACAGTTAAACAAGAGACCCAGTACTTC; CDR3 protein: CASSVGTVKQETQYF
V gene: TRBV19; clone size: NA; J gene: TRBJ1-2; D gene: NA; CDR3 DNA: TGTGCCAGTACAGGGACTAACTATGGCTACACCTTC; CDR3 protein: CASTGTNYGYTF
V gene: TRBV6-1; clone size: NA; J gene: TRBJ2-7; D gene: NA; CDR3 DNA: TGTGCCAGCAGTGAGATGGCAGGTGGTAGGGGCTACTACGAGCAGTACTTC; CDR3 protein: CASSEMAGGRGYYEQYF
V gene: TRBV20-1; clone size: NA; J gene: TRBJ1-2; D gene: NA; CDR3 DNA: TGCAGTGCCTATATCTTGGATGGCTACACCTTC; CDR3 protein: CSAYILDGYTF